This record covers a single TCR beta chain. Its cognate antigen is unknown. Germline V gene lookup returns CDR1 SGDLS and CDR2 YYNGEE. V lost 0 bases and J 8 bases, leaving 12 bases between the germline ends. This CDR3 region has 14 residues. These data originate in a study of T-cell memory formation after mild COVID-19. Overall study: The study found TCR clusters largely donor specific. Overall study results and limits: The SARS-CoV-2 specificity of second-wave clones reaching peak at day 37 remained unverified. Day 15 to 85 contracting clones showed balanced CD4/CD8; later expanders leaned CD4+.

The authors produced TCR alpha and TCR beta cDNA libraries with sample barcodes and UMIs by 5'RACE using constant-segment primers. TCRdb re-derived calls from the 5' RACE reads in MiXCR, one entry per CDR3 protein. The sample contains fewer than 550,000 distinct CDR3 sequences, around 20% of which appear only once. This rearrangement joins TRBV9 to TRBJ2-1, with D unresolved. This sequence was found in an adult woman who had mild COVID-19 (a few samples of this study predate the infection). Cell type and time point are not known. Sequenced input: PBMCs or a T cell subset sorted from them (not recorded which). CDR3 protein: CASSVEPALDEQFF. The CDR3 bases are TGTGCCAGCAGCGTAGAGCCGGCGTTGGATGAGCAGTTCTTC.